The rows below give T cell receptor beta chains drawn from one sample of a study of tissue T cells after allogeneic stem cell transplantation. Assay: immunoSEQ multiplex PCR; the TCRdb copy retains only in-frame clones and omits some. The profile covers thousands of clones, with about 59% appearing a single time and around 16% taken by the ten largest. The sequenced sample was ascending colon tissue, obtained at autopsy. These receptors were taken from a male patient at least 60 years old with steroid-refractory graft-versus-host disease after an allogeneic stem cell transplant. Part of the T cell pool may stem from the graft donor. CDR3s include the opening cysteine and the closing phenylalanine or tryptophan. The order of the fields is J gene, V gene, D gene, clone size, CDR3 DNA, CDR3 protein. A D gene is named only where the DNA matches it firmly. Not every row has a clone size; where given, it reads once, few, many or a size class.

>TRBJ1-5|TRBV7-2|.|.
TGTGCCAGCAGCGGATCAGGGGTACAGCCCCAGCATTTT
CASSGSGVQPQHF
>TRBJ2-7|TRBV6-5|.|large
TGTGCCAGCACCCGGGGGGCAATCAACGAGCAGTACTTC
CASTRGAINEQYF
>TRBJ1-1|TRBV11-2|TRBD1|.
TGTGCCAGCAGCTTACGTCAGGGGGGGCCGAACACTGAAGCTTTCTTT
CASSLRQGGPNTEAFF
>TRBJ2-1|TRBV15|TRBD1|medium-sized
TGTGCCACCAGCAGGGACAGGGGGCTTCGGGAGCAGTTCTTC
CATSRDRGLREQFF
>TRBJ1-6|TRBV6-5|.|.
TGTGCCAGCAGGGACAGCGTAAATTCACCCCTCCACTTT
CASRDSVNSPLHF
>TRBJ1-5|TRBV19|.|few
TGTGCCAGTAGTATGGGATGGGGGAGTCAGCCCCAGCATTTT
CASSMGWGSQPQHF
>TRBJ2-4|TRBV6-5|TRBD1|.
TGTGCCAGCAGTTTAACAGGGGCCATAGCCAAAAACATTCAGTACTTC
CASSLTGAIAKNIQYF
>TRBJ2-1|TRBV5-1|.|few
TGCGCCAGCAGCTTGGCCTTGGCACTCCTCTCCTACAATGAGCAGTTCTTC
CASSLALALLSYNEQFF
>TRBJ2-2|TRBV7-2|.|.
TGTGCCAGCACACCCCACCTGGGCACCGGGGAGCTGTTTTTT
CASTPHLGTGELFF
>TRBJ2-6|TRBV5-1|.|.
TGCGCCAGCAGCTTGGGGACGGTGTCGGCCAACGTCCTGACTTTC
CASSLGTVSANVLTF
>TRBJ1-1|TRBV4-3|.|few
TGCGCCAGCAGCCAAGAAGGGGGAAGGAACACTGAAGCTTTCTTT
CASSQEGGRNTEAFF
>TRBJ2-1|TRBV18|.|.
TGTGCCAGCTCAAGTTCCGGGACGGCCAATGAGCAGTTCTTC
CASSSSGTANEQFF
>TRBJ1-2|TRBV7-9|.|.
TGTGCCAGCAGCTTAGGGACAGCGTATGAGTTCTATGGCTACACCTTC
CASSLGTAYEFYGYTF
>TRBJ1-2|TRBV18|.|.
TGTGCCAGCTCACCACCTACCCGCGGAAGGGCGAGCTATGGCTACACCTTC
CASSPPTRGRASYGYTF
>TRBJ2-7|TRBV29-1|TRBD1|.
TGCAGCGTTGAAGAGGAGGACAGGGAAGGCGAGCAGTACTTC
CSVEEEDREGEQYF
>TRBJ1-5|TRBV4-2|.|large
TGTGCCAGCAGCCAAGTATTGATGTACAATCAGCCCCAGCATTTT
CASSQVLMYNQPQHF
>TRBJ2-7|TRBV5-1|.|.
TGCGCCAGCAGCTCCCCTGACGTCTACGAGCAGTACTTC
CASSSPDVYEQYF
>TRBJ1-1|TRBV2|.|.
TGTGCCAGCAGGAGTCTCCAGGGGTACAACACTGAAGCTTTCTTT
CASRSLQGYNTEAFF
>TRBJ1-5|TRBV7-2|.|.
TGTGCCAGCAGCCGTTCCTGGGGCAATCAGCCCCAGCATTTT
CASSRSWGNQPQHF
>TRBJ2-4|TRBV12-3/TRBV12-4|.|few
TGTGCCAGCAGTTTGGCAGGGCGGAACATTCAGTACTTC
CASSLAGRNIQYF
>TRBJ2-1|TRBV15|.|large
TGTGCCAGCTCGGAAGGGGGGACTGGTAATGAGCAGTTCTTC
CASSEGGTGNEQFF
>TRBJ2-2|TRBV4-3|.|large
TGCGCCAGCAGCCCTTCGGACGGGGAGCTGTTTTTT
CASSPSDGELFF
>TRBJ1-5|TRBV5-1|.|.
TGCGCCAGCAGCCTAGGGGGGGGGTTTTCGCCCCAGCATTTT
CASSLGGGFSPQHF
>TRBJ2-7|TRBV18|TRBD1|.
TGTGCCAGCTCACCGTCCGGGACAGGGCAGTACGAGCAGTACTTC
CASSPSGTGQYEQYF
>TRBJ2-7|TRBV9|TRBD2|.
TGTGCCAGCAGCGTAGAACCGGGACTAGCCCAGCAGTACTTC
CASSVEPGLAQQYF
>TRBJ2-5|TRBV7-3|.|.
TGTGCCAGCAGCCTACAGGGGGGGTACCAAGAGACCCAGTACTTC
CASSLQGGYQETQYF
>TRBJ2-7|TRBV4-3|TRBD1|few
TGCGCCAGCAGCCAAGAAGGACCAGGGGGATGGTACGAGCAGTACTTC
CASSQEGPGGWYEQYF
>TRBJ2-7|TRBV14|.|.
TGTGCCAGCAGCCTAGGGATTGGCTACGAGCAGTACTTC
CASSLGIGYEQYF
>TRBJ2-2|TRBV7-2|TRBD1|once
TGTGCCAGCGGGGACAGGTCAAACACCGGGGAGCTGTTTTTT
CASGDRSNTGELFF
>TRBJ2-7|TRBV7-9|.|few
TGTGCCAGCAGCCGTTCATTTCGTGGGGGCTCCTACGAGCAGTACTTC
CASSRSFRGGSYEQYF
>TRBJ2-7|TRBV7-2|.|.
TGTGCCAGCAGCCCCCAATCGGGACTCTTATACGAGCAGTACTTC
CASSPQSGLLYEQYF
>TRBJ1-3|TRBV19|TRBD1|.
TGTGCCAGTAGTCTGGCCGGGGACAGAAGAAACACCATATATTTT
CASSLAGDRRNTIYF
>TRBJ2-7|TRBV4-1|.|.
TGCGCCAGCAGCCAAGACCAAGCCTACGAGCAGTACTTC
CASSQDQAYEQYF
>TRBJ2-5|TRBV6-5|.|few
TGTGCCAGCAATCCTAGAGGAGGAGCGACCCAGTACTTC
CASNPRGGATQYF
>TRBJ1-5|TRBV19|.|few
TGTGCCAGTAGTATAGCAGGAGATAGCAATCAGCCCCAGCATTTT
CASSIAGDSNQPQHF
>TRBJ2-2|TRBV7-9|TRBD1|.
TGTGCCAGCAGCGGTACAGGGGGCGCGAACACCGGGGAGCTGTTTTTT
CASSGTGGANTGELFF
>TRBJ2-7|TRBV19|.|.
TGTGCCAGTAGTGGACGTCGGGGGGACATGAGCTCCTACGAGCAGTACTTC
CASSGRRGDMSSYEQYF
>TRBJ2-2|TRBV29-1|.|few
TGCAGCGTTCTGCAGACGAACACCGGGGAGCTGTTTTTT
CSVLQTNTGELFF
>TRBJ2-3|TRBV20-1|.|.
TGCAGTGCTAGTAGAACAGCGAGCACAGATACGCAGTATTTT
CSASRTASTDTQYF
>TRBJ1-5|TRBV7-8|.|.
TGTGCCAGCAGCTTATATGCTTCCCTTGGGCCCCAGCATTTT
CASSLYASLGPQHF
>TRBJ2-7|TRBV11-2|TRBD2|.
TGCCCCCCCCGCTTCGGGGGCCCCCGGGGGGGGGTTGCCTACGAGCAGTACTTC
CPPRFGGPRGGVAYEQYF
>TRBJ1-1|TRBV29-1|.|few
TGCAGCGTTGGGGGGGGGATTGAAGCTTTCTTT
CSVGGGIEAFF
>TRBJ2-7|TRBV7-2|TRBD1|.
TGTGCCAGCAGCTCCTGGGACAGGGGCGGTTACGAGCAGTACTTC
CASSSWDRGGYEQYF
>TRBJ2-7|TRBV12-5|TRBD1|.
TGTGCTAGTGGTTCGACAGGGGGCGGGCACGAGCAGTACTTC
CASGSTGGGHEQYF
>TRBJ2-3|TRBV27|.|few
TGTGCCAGCAGTGCGACTAGTTGGGCAGATACGCAGTATTTT
CASSATSWADTQYF
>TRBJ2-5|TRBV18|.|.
TGTGCCAGCTCACCCCCGAGTCGTCAGACCCAGTACTTC
CASSPPSRQTQYF
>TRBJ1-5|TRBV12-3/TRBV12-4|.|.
TGTGCCAGCAGTTTAGCTAGCAATCAGCCCCAGCATTTT
CASSLASNQPQHF
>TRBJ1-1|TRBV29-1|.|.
TGCAGCGTTGCAGTGACCACTGAAGCTTTCTTT
CSVAVTTEAFF
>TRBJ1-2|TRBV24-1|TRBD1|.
TGTGCCAGAAGGGACAGGGATCAAGGCTACACCTTC
CARRDRDQGYTF
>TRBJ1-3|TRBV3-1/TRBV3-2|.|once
TGTGCCAGCAGCCAAACCCTTACATCTGGAAACACCATATATTTT
CASSQTLTSGNTIYF